These 31 T cell receptor beta chains were all obtained from the same sample, sequenced in a study of CD8 T cells in ankylosing spondylitis. Findings and caveats of the study: Blood of patients with ankylosing spondylitis appeared to be characterized by a TCR beta motif of roughly eight highly homologous variants.

Their antigen targets remain unknown. Using its own MiXCR run on the 5' RACE reads, TCRdb lists one record per CDR3 protein. The sample carries roughly 700,000 distinct CDR3 sequences, over 15% recorded once. Sequenced material: blood, either unsorted or a sorted T cell fraction (not recorded which). The receptors originated from a male donor with ankylosing spondylitis.

CDR3 protein: CASSPTGSLTEAFF. The CDR3 coding sequence is TGTGCCAGCAGTCCCACAGGGTCTCTCACTGAAGCTTTCTTT. The rearrangement uses TRBV6-1 and TRBJ1-1, with D tentatively TRBD1 (6 bases). Per germline, CDR1 MNHNS and CDR2 SASEGT. This CDR3 has 14 residues. V lost 5 bases and J lost 4, with 14 bases in between.

This chain joins TRBV24-1 and TRBJ1-2; D not certain. Trimming cost V 4 bases and J 4 bases, with 24 bases left between them. The CDR3 contains 18 residues. Germline-derived CDR1 and CDR2 are KGHDR and SFDVKD. CDR3 in amino acids: CATSEPKDPVLKVYGYTF. CDR3 DNA sequence: TGTGCCACCAGTGAGCCAAAGGACCCCGTCTTAAAAGTCTATGGCTACACCTTC.

V usage is TRBV12-3 or TRBV12-4 and J usage is TRBJ2-7, with D possibly matching TRBD1 (5 bases). The CDR3 has 14 residues. The ends were cut back, 7 bases at V and 1 base at J, with 14 bases in the middle. CDR3 amino acids: CASTRVPGSYEQYF. CDR3 coding DNA: TGTGCCAGCACCAGGGTGCCGGGTTCCTACGAGCAGTACTTC.

Many counts were recorded for this clonotype. At one end the junction does not follow the germline gene, possibly because of a read error. V and J are TRBV5-1 and TRBJ2-7; D is uncertain. The CDR3 runs 11 residues. Germline CDR1 reads SGHRS; CDR2 reads YFSETQ. Here the CDR3 DNA reads TGTGCCAGCAGCTTAGAGTACGAGCAGTACTTC. Amino acids: CASSLEYEQYF. Together with reference TRBV5-1 and TRBJ2-7, the CDR3 gives the full variable domain: KAGVTQTPRYLIKTRGQQVTLSCSPISGHRSVSWYQQTPGQGLQFLFEYFSETQRNKGNFPGRFSGRQFSNSRSEMNVSTLELGDSALYLCASSLEYEQYFGPGTRLTVT.

This clonotype showed up just a few times. This chain connects TRBV7-9 to TRBJ2-7, with D possibly matching TRBD1 (6 bases). V was clipped by 5 bases and J by 4 bases, with 9 bases between them. The germline CDR1 and CDR2 sequences are SEHNR and FQNEAQ (reference sequence). The CDR3 totals 12 residues. The CDR3 DNA is TGTGCCAGCAGCCCGGACAGATACGAGCAGTACTTC. Translating gives CASSPDRYEQYF. Full variable domain (outside the CDR3, taken from reference TRBV7-9 and TRBJ2-7): DTGVSQNPRHKITKRGQNVTFRCDPISEHNRLYWYRQTLGQGPEFLTYFQNEAQLEKSRLLSDRFSAERPKGSFSTLEIQRTEQGDSAMYLCASSPDRYEQYFGPGTRLTVT.

This clonotype was observed a handful of times. The chain carries TRBV20-1 and TRBJ1-5, with D perhaps TRBD1 (6 bases). The CDR3 contains 13 residues. V was shortened by 2 bases and J by 7 bases, with 12 bases between the two germline ends. The germline V gene has CDR1 DFQATT and CDR2 SNEGSKA (reference sequence). The CDR3 coding sequence is TGCAGTGCTAGACAGGGGTACGGGCAGCCCCAGCATTTT. Translating gives CSARQGYGQPQHF.

The chain carries TRBV15 and TRBJ2-2; TRBD1 is a possible D gene (5 bases). Trimming pared 0 bases from V and 7 bases from J, leaving 18 bases between. There are 17 residues in the CDR3. Germline loops: CDR1 LNHNV, CDR2 YYDKDF (reference sequence). In DNA form, the CDR3 reads TGTGCCACCAGCAGAGATTCAGGACATAACAACGTCGGGGAGCTGTTTTTT. Its translation is CATSRDSGHNNVGELFF. The full variable domain, in which reference TRBV15 and TRBJ2-2 provide the parts outside the CDR3, is DAMVIQNPRYQVTQFGKPVTLSCSQTLNHNVMYWYQQKSSQAPKLLFHYYDKDFNNEADTPDNFQSRRPNTSFCFLDIRSPGLGDTAMYLCATSRDSGHNNVGELFFGEGSRLTVL.

The chain carries TRBV24-1 and TRBJ2-2; 8 positions match TRBD2. The V segment lost 9 bases and the J segment 3 bases; nucleotides outside the gene matches: 8. This CDR3 has 15 residues. Looked up from germline, CDR1 is KGHDR and CDR2 is SFDVKD. In nucleotides, the CDR3 is TGTGCCACCGCCCCGGGAGGGCGAGACACCGGGGAGCTGTTTTTT. Its translation is CATAPGGRDTGELFF.

This clonotype came up many times. One junction end disagrees with the germline gene, perhaps due to a read error. The V and J genes are TRBV5-5 and TRBJ2-5; D not resolved. The CDR3 has 12 residues. Germline values: CDR1 SGHKS, CDR2 YYEKEE (reference sequence). The CDR3 DNA sequence: TGCGCCAGCAGCTTGAATCGAGAGACCCAGTACTTC. The encoded protein is CASSLNRETQYF.

The chain is built from TRBV30 and TRBJ2-1, with D unclear. The CDR3 extends over 12 amino acids. Germline CDR1 and CDR2: GTSNPN and SVGIG (reference sequence). The V gene lost 1 base and the J gene lost 5 bases, with 6 bases spanning the gap. CDR3 DNA sequence: TGTGCCTGGAGTGCCCGGCACAATGAGCAGTTCTTC. It translates to CAWSARHNEQFF.

Only a few counts were recorded for this clonotype. J is TRBJ2-2 and V is TRBV9; 7 bases line up with TRBD1. Germline-derived CDR1 and CDR2 are SGDLS and YYNGEE. The CDR3 sequence is 15 residues long. The J segment lost 2 bases and the V segment lost 3 bases, leaving 4 bases of the junction unmatched. CDR3 nucleotides: TGTGCCAGCAGCGCCGACAGGGAAAACACCGGGGAGCTGTTTTTT. Translation gives CASSADRENTGELFF.

The chain recombines TRBV20-1 with TRBJ2-1; 7 positions match TRBD2. The germline V gene encodes CDR1 DFQATT and CDR2 SNEGSKA (reference sequence). V lost 6 bases and J lost 9; bases outside the gene matches: 11. The CDR3 is made up of 13 amino acids. CDR3 residues: CSAGGRSSGEQFF. In nucleotides, the CDR3 is TGCAGTGCCGGGGGGAGGAGCAGTGGTGAGCAGTTCTTC.

This chain links TRBV15 with TRBJ1-3; D not certain. CDR1 is LNHNV and CDR2 is YYDKDF in the germline V gene (reference sequence). The CDR3 extends over 15 amino acids. V lost 0 bases and J lost 0, with 6 bases in between. The CDR3 nucleotides are TGTGCCACCAGCAGAGATATGCGCTCTGGAAACACCATATATTTT. This sequence encodes CATSRDMRSGNTIYF. The complete variable domain, with remaining parts taken from reference TRBV15 and TRBJ1-3, reads DAMVIQNPRYQVTQFGKPVTLSCSQTLNHNVMYWYQQKSSQAPKLLFHYYDKDFNNEADTPDNFQSRRPNTSFCFLDIRSPGLGDTAMYLCATSRDMRSGNTIYFGEGSWLTVV.

This clonotype has more than one count but fewer than ten. This chain connects TRBV7-8 to TRBJ2-1; D is possibly TRBD2 (6 bases). Germline V gene sequence: CDR1 SGHVS, CDR2 FQNEAQ. The CDR3 has 15 amino acids. V gave up 4 bases and J gave up 4 bases, with 14 bases separating them. The CDR3 coding sequence is TGTGCCAGCAGCTGGGACTTCGAGACATACAATGAGCAGTTCTTC. Translating it yields CASSWDFETYNEQFF.

The gene calls are TRBV25-1 and TRBJ2-1; possibly TRBD1 for D (6 bases). Germline CDR1 MGHDK, CDR2 SYGVNS. Trimming removed 8 bases at V and 4 bases at J, with 18 bases between. This CDR3 region has 15 residues. DNA of the CDR3: TGTGCCAGCGTCCGCCCCGGGACACCTTACAATGAGCAGTTCTTC. Residues: CASVRPGTPYNEQFF.

The gene calls are TRBV27 and TRBJ2-7; D assignment may be TRBD1 or TRBD2 (5 bases each). The CDR3 loop spans 15 amino acids. Germline V gives CDR1 MNHEY, CDR2 SMNVEV (reference sequence). The V and J ends lost 8 bases and 0 bases respectively, with 17 bases between them. CDR3 region: CASATGRGPSYEQYF. Here the CDR3 DNA reads TGTGCCAGCGCAACTGGTCGGGGACCCTCCTACGAGCAGTACTTC.

V and J are TRBV28 and TRBJ1-1, with TRBD1 identical over 7 bases. Trimming cost V 2 bases and J 5 bases; bases outside gene matches: 8. The CDR3 runs 15 residues. Germline loops: CDR1 MDHEN, CDR2 SYDVKM. CDR3 in amino acids: CASSLQGVTWTEAFF. CDR3 DNA sequence: TGTGCCAGCAGTTTACAGGGGGTTACTTGGACTGAAGCTTTCTTT.

V gene TRBV29-1 combines with J gene TRBJ2-4; 7 bases are a match to TRBD2. CDR3 length: 16 residues. V lost 6 bases to trimming and J lost 2 bases; unmatched junction nucleotides: 13. Per germline, CDR1 SQVTM and CDR2 ANQGSEA. CDR3: CSVILEPGLPKNIQYF. CDR3 in DNA: TGCAGCGTCATTTTAGAACCGGGACTACCCAAAAACATTCAGTACTTC.

In its sample, this clonotype was seen a few times. The J gene is TRBJ1-2, the V gene TRBV9; weak D call: TRBD1 (5 bases). V lost 0 bases to trimming and J lost 8 bases, with 14 bases between them. Germline assignment: CDR1 SGDLS and CDR2 YYNGEE. The CDR3 is 14 residues long. CDR3 residues: CASSVGGDPGGYTF. In DNA form, the CDR3 reads TGTGCCAGCAGCGTAGGTGGAGACCCAGGGGGCTACACCTTC. Together with reference TRBV9 and TRBJ1-2, the CDR3 gives the full variable domain: DSGVTQTPKHLITATGQRVTLRCSPRSGDLSVYWYQQSLDQGLQFLIQYYNGEERAKGNILERFSAQQFPDLHSELNLSSLELGDSALYFCASSVGGDPGGYTFGSGTRLTVV.

CDR3 in DNA: TGTGCCAGCAACCTTATCCACGGGGTAGGGGAGCTGTTTTTT. It codes for CASNLIHGVGELFF. This chain connects TRBV7-2 to TRBJ2-2, with a possible D match to TRBD2 (5 bases). The V and J ends lost 7 bases and 8 bases respectively, with 17 bases between them. CDR3 length: 14 amino acids. Germline loops: CDR1 SGHTA, CDR2 FQGNSA.

Notes on this clonotype: The conserved final phenylalanine or tryptophan is absent from the CDR3, which likely points to a read error. The V gene is TRBV12-3 or TRBV12-4, the J gene TRBJ2-1; D is unresolved. The CDR3 runs 15 residues. The V end lost 3 bases, the J end lost 0 bases, and 9 bases lay between the germline ends. In DNA, the CDR3 is TGTGCCAGCAGTTTGGCTGGCGGCTCCTACAATGAGCAGTTCTTA. Amino acids: CASSLAGGSYNEQFL.

The chain couples TRBV28 to TRBJ2-3; D might be TRBD1 or TRBD2, each matching 5 bases. CDR3 size: 15 residues. Germline V gene data show CDR1 as MDHEN and CDR2 as SYDVKM. The V end lost 3 bases, the J end lost 2 bases, and 12 bases lay between the germline ends. The CDR3 nucleotides are TGTGCCAGCAGTTTTTTGGGACCGCCCACAGATACGCAGTATTTT. Translation gives CASSFLGPPTDTQYF.

This clonotype was counted only a few times. This rearrangement joins TRBV2 to TRBJ1-4; no definite D call. This CDR3 region has 13 residues. Germline V lookup: CDR1 SNHLY, CDR2 FYNNEI. Trimming left V 8 bases short and J 7 bases short, with 14 bases between. The CDR3 nucleotides read TGTGCCAGCCTTGGAGGGATGGTTGAAAAACTGTTTTTT. This encodes CASLGGMVEKLFF.

This clonotype showed up just a few times. The chain carries TRBV7-2 and TRBJ1-1, with D unresolved. Germline CDR1 is SGHTA and CDR2 is FQGNSA. Deletions cut 1 base from V and 1 base from J, with 13 bases between. The CDR3 spans 16 residues. CDR3 DNA: TGTGCCAGCAGCTTAGACGTTGGCTTGTCGAACACTGAAGCTTTCTTT. This sequence encodes CASSLDVGLSNTEAFF.

The CDR3 here is CASRGPAEAFF. The CDR3 DNA sequence: TGTGCCAGCAGGGGTCCTGCTGAAGCTTTCTTT. The chain links TRBV27 to TRBJ1-1, with D uncertain. The CDR3 has 11 amino acids. Germline V gives CDR1 MNHEY, CDR2 SMNVEV (reference sequence). V was trimmed by 6 bases and J by 6 bases, leaving 8 bases between them.

This clonotype has more than one count but fewer than ten. The chain combines TRBV12-3 or TRBV12-4 with TRBJ2-3; D is unclear. Trimming took 8 bases from V and 5 from J, leaving 20 bases between them. CDR3 length: 15 residues. The CDR3 DNA reads TGTGCCAGCTCACAAGCTGCTTGGGGTATAGATACGCAGTATTTT. Residues: CASSQAAWGIDTQYF.

Only a few counts were recorded for this clonotype. The chain links TRBV20-1 to TRBJ2-3; possible D gene TRBD2, 5 bases. The CDR3 totals 11 residues. The germline gives CDR1 DFQATT, CDR2 SNEGSKA (reference sequence). V lost 2 bases and J lost 14, with 14 bases in between. In nucleotides, the CDR3 is TGCAGTGCTAGACATAGCGATCTTCGGTATTTT. It yields the protein CSARHSDLRYF.

This clonotype was counted only a few times. V is TRBV21-1 and J is TRBJ2-7; TRBD1, the table's D call, was not compared with the DNA. TRBV21-1 is reported as a pseudogene. This CDR3 is 16 amino acids long. The CDR3 loop is CASSASTGTGPYEQYF. Here the CDR3 DNA reads TGTGCCAGCAGCGCAAGCACCGGGACAGGGCCCTACGAGCAGTACTTC.

The gene calls are TRBV2 and TRBJ2-1, with D possibly being TRBD1 or TRBD2 (5 bases each). CDR1 SNHLY and CDR2 FYNNEI come from the germline V gene. This CDR3 spans 14 amino acids. V dropped 2 bases and J dropped 2 bases, with 7 bases sitting between them. CDR3 in amino acids: CASSEQGPYNEQFF. CDR3 nucleotides: TGTGCCAGCAGTGAACAGGGACCCTACAATGAGCAGTTCTTC.

This clonotype was seen many times. This chain connects TRBV4-3 to TRBJ2-3; D is perhaps TRBD2 (6 bases). CDR1 LGHNA and CDR2 YSLEER come from the germline V gene. Trimming removed 4 bases at V and 0 bases at J, with 14 bases between. This CDR3 contains 16 residues. The CDR3 here is CASSPGSGGSTDTQYF. DNA for the CDR3: TGCGCCAGCAGCCCGGGGTCCGGAGGGAGCACAGATACGCAGTATTTT.

This clonotype has a handful of counts. The chain is built from TRBV28 and TRBJ1-2; unclear D gene. Germline values: CDR1 MDHEN, CDR2 SYDVKM. The CDR3 contains 13 residues. V was trimmed by 6 bases and J by 6 bases, leaving 14 bases between them. CDR3: CASSLFYLNGYTF. Here the CDR3 DNA reads TGTGCCAGCAGCCTGTTTTATTTAAATGGCTACACCTTC.